Following are 28 T cell receptor beta chains from one sample sequenced in a study of T cell responses to AZD1222 COVID-19 vaccine. The assay was immunoSEQ multiplex PCR, and TCRdb's table has in-frame clones only and misses some. There are 80,000 or so clones in the sample; nearly 90% occur only once, and less than 1.6% lies in the top ten. The specimen was peripheral blood, collected on day 0 of AZD1222 vaccination. Receptors originate from an adult in good health.

Only one count was recorded for this clone. The V call is TRBV2, the J call TRBJ1-6, with 8 nucleotides matching TRBD1. J gave up 9 bases and V 9 bases, and 7 bases lay outside the gene matches. Germline V gene sequence: CDR1 SNHLY, CDR2 FYNNEI. The CDR3 is 13 amino acids. Written as DNA, the CDR3 is TGTGCCAGAGCGGTAACAGGGGGTTCACCCCTCCACTTT. Translating it yields CARAVTGGSPLHF.

As to this clone: Distinct nucleotide sequences in the sample also encode this CDR3. The chain carries TRBV5-1 and TRBJ1-1; no firm D call. This CDR3 is 14 amino acids long. Trimming took 0 bases from V and 0 from J, leaving 6 bases between them. Per the germline V gene, CDR1 is SGHRS and CDR2 is YFSETQ. The CDR3 here is CASSLEALNTEAFF. The CDR3 region has the DNA TGCGCCAGCAGCTTGGAAGCTCTGAACACTGAAGCTTTCTTT.

This chain connects TRBV7-2 to TRBJ2-7; 7 bases align to TRBD2. Per the germline V gene, CDR1 is SGHTA and CDR2 is FQGNSA. V lost 3 bases to trimming and J lost 2 bases; unmatched junction nucleotides: 1. The CDR3 sequence is 13 residues long. CDR3 nucleotides: TGTGCCAGCAGCTTTACTAGCGCCTACGAGCAGTACTTC. This translates into CASSFTSAYEQYF.

The chain is built from TRBV6-4 and TRBJ2-1; a possible D gene is TRBD2 (6 bases). The CDR3 sequence is 11 residues long. Trimming stripped 4 bases from V and 9 bases from J, with 7 bases between. CDR1 and CDR2 from the germline V gene are MRHNA and SNTAGT. In DNA, the CDR3 is TGTGCCAGCAGTGCCGGGAGTGAGCAGTTCTTC. Translated: CASSAGSEQFF.

The CDR3 DNA follows: TGCAGCGTTGAAAGGGGCACAGATACGCAGTATTTT. Its translation is CSVERGTDTQYF. The chain links TRBV29-1 to TRBJ2-3; D not certain. V was clipped by 2 bases and J by 1 base, with 4 bases between them. Per the germline V gene, CDR1 is SQVTM and CDR2 is ANQGSEA. CDR3 length: 12 residues.

This CDR3 reads CSAGARGLNSEAFF. The CDR3 DNA sequence: TGCAGCGCGGGGGCCAGGGGGCTAAATTCGGAAGCTTTCTTT. The chain employs TRBV29-1 and TRBJ1-1, with 8 bases matching TRBD1. J lost 8 bases, V lost 7 bases, and 15 bases had no gene match. This CDR3 comprises 14 residues. Germline CDR1 is SQVTM and CDR2 is ANQGSEA.

The chain couples TRBV19 to TRBJ2-5; D might be TRBD2 (7 bases). Per the germline V gene, CDR1 is LNHDA and CDR2 is SQIVND (reference sequence). This CDR3 has 13 residues. V lost 6 bases and J 2 bases, leaving 10 bases between the germline ends. CDR3 bases: TGTGCCAGTAGAGAGGGGGGGCAAGAGACCCAGTACTTC. Amino acid sequence: CASREGGQETQYF.

The rearrangement uses TRBV14 and TRBJ1-1; D unresolved. Germline CDR1 is SGHDN and CDR2 is FVKESK. The CDR3 is made up of 13 amino acids. The V end was cut by 0 bases, the J end by 1 base, with 3 bases between. The CDR3 DNA sequence: TGTGCCAGCAGCCAAGAGGCGAACACTGAAGCTTTCTTT. It codes for CASSQEANTEAFF.

The rearrangement joins TRBV2 to TRBJ2-1; 12 positions match TRBD2. CDR1 and CDR2 from the germline V gene are SNHLY and FYNNEI. The V gene end was trimmed by 2 bases and the J gene end by 7 bases; junction bases not matched to a gene: 9. This CDR3 is built from 17 residues. CDR3 protein: CASSELRLAGGPNEQFF. Written as DNA, the CDR3 is TGTGCCAGCAGTGAACTCCGTCTAGCGGGAGGGCCGAATGAGCAGTTCTTC.

This chain connects TRBV24-1 to TRBJ1-4; D not resolved. CDR3 length equals 13 residues. Trimming stripped 12 bases from V and 7 bases from J, with 17 bases between. Germline lookup yields CDR1 KGHDR and CDR2 SFDVKD. The CDR3 protein is CAATRGYGEKLFF. DNA for the CDR3: TGTGCCGCCACCCGGGGATATGGTGAAAAACTGTTTTTT.

The rearrangement joins TRBV6-1 to TRBJ2-1; possibly TRBD2 for D (6 bases). The CDR3 contains 15 residues. The V end lost 1 base, the J end lost 5 bases, and 12 bases lay between the germline ends. CDR1 and CDR2 from the germline V gene are MNHNS and SASEGT. The CDR3 region is CASSEGGSGDNEQFF. The CDR3 coding sequence is TGTGCCAGCAGTGAAGGTGGTAGCGGAGACAATGAGCAGTTCTTC.

The chain couples TRBV7-9 to TRBJ1-3; TRBD1 might be the D (5 bases). Trimming removed 3 bases at V and 2 bases at J, with 14 bases between. In germline, CDR1 is SEHNR, CDR2 FQNEAQ (reference sequence). The CDR3 is 16 residues long. The CDR3 reads CASSFGPGTAGNTIYF. CDR3 DNA sequence: TGTGCCAGCAGCTTTGGACCCGGGACGGCTGGAAACACCATATATTTT.

In this sample, this clone turned up a few times. The J gene is TRBJ2-1, the V gene TRBV30; no firm D call. Trimming took off 4 bases at V and 1 base at J, with 8 bases between the two ends. The germline CDR1 and CDR2 sequences are GTSNPN and SVGIG (reference sequence). This CDR3 spans 13 amino acids. This chain's CDR3 is CAWTKNSYNEQFF. DNA for the CDR3: TGTGCCTGGACTAAAAATTCCTACAATGAGCAGTTCTTC.

The chain combines TRBV3-1 (or the pseudogene TRBV3-2) with TRBJ1-1; D gene ambiguous. V was trimmed by 2 bases and J by 1 base, leaving 8 bases between them. Germline V CDR1 and CDR2: LGHDT, YNNKEL (reference sequence). CDR3 size: 14 residues. CDR3 DNA sequence: TGTGCCAGCAGCCAATCACTGTCGAACACTGAAGCTTTCTTT. It codes for CASSQSLSNTEAFF.

This rearrangement joins TRBV15 to TRBJ1-5; D call uncertain. The CDR3 consists of 17 residues. Per the germline V gene, CDR1 is LNHNV and CDR2 is YYDKDF (reference sequence). Trimming removed 1 base at V and 3 bases at J, with 16 bases between. CDR3 in DNA: TGTGCCACCAGCAGAGTAGCCGGGCTGCATGCCAATCAGCCCCAGCATTTT. Its protein product is CATSRVAGLHANQPQHF.

The chain is built from TRBV3-1 (or the pseudogene TRBV3-2) and TRBJ1-1; 10 bases are a match to TRBD1. CDR3 length: 15 residues. Germline V gene lookup returns CDR1 LGHDT and CDR2 YNNKEL (reference sequence). After removal of 4 bases from V and 3 bases from J, the junction contained 5 bases not matched to a gene. The CDR3 is CASSRQGAMHTEAFF. CDR3 nucleotides: TGTGCCAGCAGCCGACAGGGGGCAATGCACACTGAAGCTTTCTTT.

This chain links TRBV3-1 (or the pseudogene TRBV3-2) with TRBJ2-1; D unresolved. The V gene lost 0 bases and the J gene lost 0 bases, with 12 bases spanning the gap. The length of the CDR3 is 17 residues. The germline V gene has CDR1 LGHDT and CDR2 YNNKEL (reference sequence). Here the CDR3 reads CASSQERAASSYNEQFF. CDR3 DNA sequence: TGTGCCAGCAGCCAAGAAAGGGCGGCCAGCTCCTACAATGAGCAGTTCTTC.

The V and J genes are TRBV7-9 and TRBJ1-1; D unclear. The CDR3 is 14 residues long. CDR1 and CDR2 from the germline V gene are SEHNR and FQNEAQ (reference sequence). Trimming left V 1 base short and J 1 base short, with 7 bases between. The CDR3 DNA is TGTGCCAGCAGCTTAGGCCAGGAGAACACTGAAGCTTTCTTT. Protein product: CASSLGQENTEAFF.

The chain uses TRBV9 and TRBJ1-2; tentative D call: TRBD1 (6 bases). Between the trimmed V and J ends, which lost 0 bases and 7 bases, there was a span of 13 bases. Per germline, CDR1 SGDLS and CDR2 YYNGEE. This CDR3 has 14 amino acids. The CDR3 is CASSVARGGSGYTF. CDR3 in DNA: TGTGCCAGCAGCGTAGCCAGGGGCGGCTCTGGCTACACCTTC.

This chain joins TRBV24-1 and TRBJ2-1; 15 bases are shared with TRBD2. CDR1 is KGHDR, CDR2 SFDVKD, per germline. V was pared by 2 bases and J by 9 bases, with 7 bases of the junction left unmatched. The CDR3 has 17 amino acids. The CDR3 DNA reads as TGTGCCACCAGTGATTCCCGGACTAGCGGGAGGGTCGGTGAGCAGTTCTTC. It specifies CATSDSRTSGRVGEQFF.

This clone was observed a single time. The rearrangement uses TRBV4-1 and TRBJ2-5, with 16 bases matching TRBD2. This CDR3 is 19 amino acids long. The V gene end was trimmed by 5 bases and the J gene end by 2 bases; junction bases not matched to a gene: 11. Germline-derived CDR1 and CDR2 are MGHRA and YSYEKL. The CDR3 spells CASSAPGLAGGPGQETQYF. CDR3 DNA: TGCGCCAGCAGCGCCCCGGGACTAGCGGGAGGGCCTGGGCAAGAGACCCAGTACTTC.

Worth noting for this clone: Additional DNA sequences in this sample encode the identical CDR3. The genes are TRBV19 and TRBJ1-4, with D uncertain. Per germline, CDR1 LNHDA and CDR2 SQIVND (reference sequence). V was shortened by 4 bases and J by 2 bases, with 5 bases between the two germline ends. This CDR3 contains 13 residues. CDR3 DNA: TGTGCCAGTAGTAGAGCTACTAATGAAAAACTGTTTTTT. Translated, it gives CASSRATNEKLFF.

This chain connects TRBV4-1 to TRBJ2-7, with D perhaps TRBD2 (6 bases). CDR3 length: 15 residues. Trimming shortened V by 1 base and J by 2 bases, and 12 bases separated the two germline ends. Looked up from germline, CDR1 is MGHRA and CDR2 is YSYEKL. This chain's CDR3 is CASSQGEAPTYEQYF. The CDR3 DNA sequence: TGCGCCAGCAGCCAAGGGGAGGCCCCTACCTACGAGCAGTACTTC.

This clone has a single count. The chain links TRBV5-8 to TRBJ2-7, with D perhaps TRBD1 (6 bases). The CDR3 runs to 17 residues. The V end lost 0 bases, the J end lost 2 bases, and 18 bases lay between the germline ends. Looked up from germline, CDR1 is SGHTS and CDR2 is YDEGEE. Here the CDR3 reads CASSLAVSGVRTYEQYF. The CDR3 DNA sequence: TGTGCCAGCAGCTTGGCCGTTTCAGGGGTTAGGACCTACGAGCAGTACTTC.

The chain is built from TRBV30 and TRBJ2-1; D not resolved. Germline V CDR1 and CDR2: GTSNPN, SVGIG (reference sequence). The CDR3 extends over 13 amino acids. Between the trimmed V and J ends, which lost 2 bases and 10 bases, there was a span of 15 bases. The CDR3 reads CAWSKADSWEQFF. For the CDR3, the DNA is TGTGCCTGGAGTAAGGCTGATAGCTGGGAGCAGTTCTTC.

The rearrangement links TRBV6-1 to TRBJ2-1; D is tentatively TRBD1 or TRBD2 (5 bases each). CDR3 length: 18 amino acids. V was shortened by 2 bases and J by 4 bases, with 21 bases between the two germline ends. Looked up from germline, CDR1 is MNHNS and CDR2 is SASEGT. CDR3: CASSESLGGQGPYNEQFF. The CDR3 DNA sequence: TGTGCCAGCAGTGAATCTCTTGGCGGGCAGGGCCCTTACAATGAGCAGTTCTTC.

This clone was counted a single time. The gene calls are TRBV19 and TRBJ2-1, with 8 nucleotides matching TRBD2. V shed 4 bases and J 6 bases; nucleotides not matched to a gene: 11. This CDR3 region has 16 residues. Germline CDR1 and CDR2: LNHDA and SQIVND (reference sequence). As DNA, the CDR3 is TGTGCCAGTAGTAGGGAGAGCGGGAGAATGGGCAATGAGCAGTTCTTC. Its protein is CASSRESGRMGNEQFF.

The chain uses TRBV21-1 and TRBJ1-4. TRBV21-1 is an annotated pseudogene. This CDR3 is built from 15 residues. The CDR3 nucleotides are TGTGCCAGCAGCAAAGTCGGGGCAACTAATGAAAAACTGTTTTTT. Its protein is CASSKVGATNEKLFF.